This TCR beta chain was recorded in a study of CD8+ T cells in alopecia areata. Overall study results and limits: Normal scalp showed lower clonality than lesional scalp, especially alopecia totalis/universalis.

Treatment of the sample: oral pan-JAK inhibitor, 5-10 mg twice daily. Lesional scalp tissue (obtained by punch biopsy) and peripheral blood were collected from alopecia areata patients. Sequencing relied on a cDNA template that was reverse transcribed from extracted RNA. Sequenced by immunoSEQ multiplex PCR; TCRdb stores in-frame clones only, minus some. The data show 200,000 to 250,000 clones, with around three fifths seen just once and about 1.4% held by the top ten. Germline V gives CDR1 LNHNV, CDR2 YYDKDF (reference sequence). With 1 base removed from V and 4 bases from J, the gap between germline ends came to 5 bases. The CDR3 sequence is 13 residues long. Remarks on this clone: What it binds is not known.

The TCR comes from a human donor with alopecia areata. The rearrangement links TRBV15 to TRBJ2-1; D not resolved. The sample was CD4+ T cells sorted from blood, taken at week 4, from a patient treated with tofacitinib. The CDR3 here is CATSRARYNEQFF. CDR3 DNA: TGTGCCACCAGCAGAGCCAGGTACAATGAGCAGTTCTTC.